These T cell receptor beta chains were read from a single sample in a study of identical twins. TCRdb processed the 5' RACE reads anew with MiXCR; each CDR3 protein has one entry. The sample carries approximately 590,000 distinct CDR3 sequences, approximately 9.6% recorded once. These data also featured in a second study, about yellow fever vaccine responses in identical twins.

Material: PBMCs. The source is a woman aged 18-29 years in good health. CDR3s include the opening cysteine and the closing phenylalanine or tryptophan. A D gene is named only where the DNA matches it firmly. Some rows have no size entry. The others give once, few or many, or a class for an expanded clone.

V	D	J	size	CDR3	DNA
TRBV4-3	-	TRBJ2-7	few	CASSQEGDGGPYDEQYF	TGCGCCAGCAGCCAAGAGGGGGATGGGGGCCCCTATGACGAGCAGTACTTC
TRBV12-3/TRBV12-4	-	TRBJ2-1	many	CASNYHQNNEQFF	TGTGCCAGTAACTATCATCAAAACAATGAGCAGTTCTTC
TRBV20-1	-	TRBJ1-1	many	CSAREQGKNTEAFF	TGCAGTGCTAGAGAACAGGGCAAGAACACTGAAGCTTTCTTT
TRBV10-1	-	TRBJ2-3	-	CASSDLDTQYF	TGCGCCAGCAGTGATTTGGATACGCAGTATTTT
TRBV11-2	TRBD2	TRBJ2-4	-	CASSSGRLAVTPTGKNIQYF	TGTGCCAGCAGCTCCGGAAGGCTAGCGGTCACCCCGACGGGCAAAAACATTCAGTACTTC
TRBV4-2	-	TRBJ2-5	-	CASSQAEAGKAFETQYF	TGTGCCAGCAGCCAAGCTGAGGCGGGCAAAGCCTTTGAGACCCAGTACTTC
TRBV3-1	TRBD1	TRBJ2-7	many	CASSQAGGKSYEQYF	TGTGCCAGCAGCCAAGCAGGGGGTAAGTCCTACGAGCAGTACTTC
TRBV29-1	-	TRBJ2-4	few	CSVLDGAKNIQYF	TGCAGCGTCCTCGATGGAGCCAAAAACATTCAGTACTTC
TRBV4-3	-	TRBJ2-5	many	CASSRGLEETQYF	TGCGCCAGCAGCCGGGGTCTTGAAGAGACCCAGTACTTC
TRBV25-1	TRBD1	TRBJ1-4	few	CASSWDRDEKLFF	TGTGCCAGCTCTTGGGACAGGGATGAAAAACTGTTTTTT
TRBV11-2	TRBD2	TRBJ2-1	few	CASSDYPRTSGGGSSYNEQFF	TGTGCCAGCAGCGACTACCCGCGGACTAGCGGGGGCGGCAGCTCCTACAATGAGCAGTTCTTC
TRBV7-9	TRBD2	TRBJ2-1	many	CATQRESSYNEQFF	TGTGCCACACAGCGGGAGAGCTCCTACAATGAGCAGTTCTTC
TRBV29-1	-	TRBJ2-1	many	CSVEDFSPENYNEQFF	TGCAGCGTTGAAGATTTTTCGCCGGAAAACTACAATGAGCAGTTCTTC
TRBV30	-	TRBJ2-5	-	CAWSAMKKETQYF	TGTGCCTGGAGTGCCATGAAAAAAGAGACCCAGTACTTC
TRBV28	-	TRBJ2-6	many	CASSLGRGGANVLTF	TGTGCCAGCAGTTTGGGCCGGGGTGGGGCCAACGTCCTGACTTTC
TRBV29-1	TRBD2	TRBJ2-3	few	CSARGGTPTDTQYF	TGCAGCGCGCGGGGGGGGACACCCACAGATACGCAGTATTTT
TRBV6-5	-	TRBJ1-2	-	CASSYDDARYTF	TGTGCCAGCAGTTACGACGACGCCCGCTACACCTTC
TRBV20-1	-	TRBJ2-1	-	CCARDSNSAWPPYNEQFF	TGCTGTGCTAGAGATTCCAACTCAGCGTGGCCTCCTTACAATGAGCAGTTCTTC
TRBV19	TRBD1	TRBJ2-5	-	CASSLQGHIETQYF	TGTGCCAGTAGTCTACAGGGGCACATTGAGACCCAGTACTTC
TRBV10-3	TRBD2	TRBJ2-3	-	CAISGQLASGPTDTQYF	TGTGCCATCAGTGGTCAGTTGGCTAGCGGTCCGACAGATACGCAGTATTTT